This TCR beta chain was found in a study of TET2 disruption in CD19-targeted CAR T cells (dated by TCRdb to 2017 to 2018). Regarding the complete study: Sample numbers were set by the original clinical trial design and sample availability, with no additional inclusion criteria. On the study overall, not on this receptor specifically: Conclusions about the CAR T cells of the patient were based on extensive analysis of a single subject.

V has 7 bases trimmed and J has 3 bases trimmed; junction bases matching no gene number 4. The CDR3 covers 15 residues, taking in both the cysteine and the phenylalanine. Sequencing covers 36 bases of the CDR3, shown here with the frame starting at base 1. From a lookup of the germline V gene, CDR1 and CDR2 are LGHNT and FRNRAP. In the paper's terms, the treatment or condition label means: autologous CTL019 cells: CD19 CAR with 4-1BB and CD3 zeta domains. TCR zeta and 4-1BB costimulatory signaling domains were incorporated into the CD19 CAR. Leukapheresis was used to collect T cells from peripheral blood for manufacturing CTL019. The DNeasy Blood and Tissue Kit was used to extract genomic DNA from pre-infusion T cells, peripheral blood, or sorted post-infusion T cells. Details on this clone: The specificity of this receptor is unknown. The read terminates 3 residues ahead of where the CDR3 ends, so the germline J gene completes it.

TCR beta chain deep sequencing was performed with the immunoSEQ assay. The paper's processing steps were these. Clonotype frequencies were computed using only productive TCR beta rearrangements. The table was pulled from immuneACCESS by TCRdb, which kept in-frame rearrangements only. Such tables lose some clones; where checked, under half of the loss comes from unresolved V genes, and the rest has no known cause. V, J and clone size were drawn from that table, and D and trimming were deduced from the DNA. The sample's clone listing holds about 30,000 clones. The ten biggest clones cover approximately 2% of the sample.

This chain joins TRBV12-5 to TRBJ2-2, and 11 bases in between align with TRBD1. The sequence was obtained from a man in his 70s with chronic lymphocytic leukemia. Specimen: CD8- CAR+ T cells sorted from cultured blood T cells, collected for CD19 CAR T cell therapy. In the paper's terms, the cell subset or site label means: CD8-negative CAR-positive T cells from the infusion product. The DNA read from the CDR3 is TGTGCTAGTGCCCTGGGACAGGGGGACACCGGGGAG. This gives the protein CASALGQGDTGE. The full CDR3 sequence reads CASALGQGDTGELFF.